This entry lists 17 T cell receptor beta chains sequenced from one sample in a study of neoadjuvant nivolumab and ipilimumab in lung cancer. Here immunoSEQ multiplex PCR was the method, and the copy in TCRdb shows in-frame clones only, minus some. This table has about 33,000 clones, more than 85% appearing once. The material was peripheral blood, obtained after neoadjuvant nivolumab, alone or with ipilimumab, at or shortly before surgery. These receptors all come from an adult with non-small cell lung cancer.

The gene calls are TRBV5-6 and TRBJ2-5, with TRBD1 matching over 9 bases. V shed 2 bases, J shed 5 bases, and the junction held 7 bases outside the gene matches. This CDR3 comprises 15 residues. CDR1 is SGHDT, CDR2 YYEEEE, per germline. CDR3 coding DNA: TGTGCCAGCAGCTTTGAGGGACAGGGTGGGGAGACCCAGTACTTC. This sequence encodes CASSFEGQGGETQYF.

The V call is TRBV7-2, the J call TRBJ2-7, with D possibly matching TRBD2 (6 bases). Trimming took 3 bases from V and 6 from J, leaving 21 bases between them. Germline V lookup: CDR1 SGHTA, CDR2 FQGNSA. There are 16 residues in the CDR3. CDR3 protein: CASSFQASAERGEQYF. Written as DNA, the CDR3 is TGTGCCAGCAGCTTCCAGGCTAGCGCCGAAAGGGGCGAGCAGTACTTC.

The chain couples TRBV6-1 to TRBJ1-1; D uncertain. CDR3 length equals 14 residues. Germline V CDR1 and CDR2: MNHNS, SASEGT. V lost 3 bases and J 1 base, leaving 9 bases between the germline ends. The CDR3 DNA is TGTGCCAGCAGTGAGCCCAGGTGGAACACTGAAGCTTTCTTT. Translated, it gives CASSEPRWNTEAFF.

J is TRBJ2-2 and V is TRBV7-6, with TRBD2 matching over 11 bases. V trimming: 5 bases; J trimming: 6 bases; junction bases outside the gene matches: 8. The CDR3 extends over 16 amino acids. Germline V gene sequence: CDR1 SGHVS, CDR2 FNYEAQ. CDR3 region: CASSRTSGSYPGELFF. As DNA, the CDR3 is TGTGCCAGCAGCCGAACTAGCGGGAGCTATCCCGGGGAGCTGTTTTTT.

The chain uses TRBV5-5 and TRBJ1-3; a possible D gene is TRBD1 (5 bases). Germline CDR1 and CDR2: SGHKS and YYEKEE (reference sequence). The CDR3 is 16 amino acids. With 3 bases removed from V and 2 bases from J, the gap between germline ends came to 15 bases. The CDR3, as DNA: TGTGCCAGCAGCTGGACAAGGGCAGGGACTGGAAACACCATATATTTT. Translated, it gives CASSWTRAGTGNTIYF.

The chain uses TRBV28 and TRBJ1-2; a weak D match, TRBD1 (6 bases). CDR1 is MDHEN, CDR2 SYDVKM, per germline. Trimming left V 7 bases short and J 2 bases short, with 20 bases between. The CDR3 covers 16 residues. The CDR3 DNA is TGTGCCAGCACTGTATCTCCGGGACACCCAAACTATGGCTACACCTTC. It encodes CASTVSPGHPNYGYTF.

This clone was found once. The rearrangement joins TRBV5-1 to TRBJ1-5; no reliable D call. The CDR3 length is 14 residues. Trimming left V 0 bases short and J 3 bases short, with 7 bases between. Germline values: CDR1 SGHRS, CDR2 YFSETQ. The CDR3 DNA sequence: TGCGCCAGCAGCTTGGCCGGGGACAATCAGCCCCAGCATTTT. It is translated as CASSLAGDNQPQHF.

The rearrangement joins TRBV14 to TRBJ2-1, with TRBD2 identical over 13 bases. The germline CDR1 and CDR2 sequences are SGHDN and FVKESK. This CDR3 is 17 amino acids long. J gave up 2 bases and V 5 bases, and 6 bases lay outside the gene matches. DNA of the CDR3: TGTGCCAGCAGCACCGGGACTAGCGGGGTGACCTACAATGAGCAGTTCTTC. It specifies CASSTGTSGVTYNEQFF.

The V call is TRBV10-3, the J call TRBJ2-1, with 7 bases fitting TRBD2. Germline V CDR1 and CDR2: ENHRY, SYGVKD. The CDR3 extends over 14 amino acids. V gave up 5 bases and J gave up 8 bases; unmatched junction bases: 9. CDR3 protein: CAISRAGVGHEQFF. The CDR3 DNA reads TGTGCCATCAGTCGGGCGGGAGTAGGCCATGAGCAGTTCTTC.

In DNA form, the CDR3 reads TGTGCCAGCAAAGAAGGGACTCTGGGCAATGAGCAGTTCTTC. This sequence encodes CASKEGTLGNEQFF. The V call is TRBV2, the J call TRBJ2-1; possibly TRBD2 for D (6 bases). The CDR3 is 14 residues long. V lost 7 bases and J 6 bases, leaving 16 bases between the germline ends. CDR1 and CDR2 from the germline V gene are SNHLY and FYNNEI.

This chain links TRBV29-1 with TRBJ1-2; 10 bases match TRBD1. CDR1 is SQVTM, CDR2 ANQGSEA, per germline. V shed 5 bases, J shed 3 bases, and the junction held 12 bases outside the gene matches. This CDR3 has 16 amino acids. The CDR3 DNA is TGCAGCGTTTCTTCGACAGGGGGCCCTTCCTACTATGGCTACACCTTC. This gives the protein CSVSSTGGPSYYGYTF.

V usage is TRBV18 and J usage is TRBJ2-7, with D hard to call. Germline CDR1 is KGHSH and CDR2 is LQKENI. The V end lost 5 bases, the J end lost 4 bases, and 12 bases lay between the germline ends. The CDR3 extends over 13 amino acids. In DNA form, the CDR3 reads TGTGCCAGCTCATCGCGACTGGAGTACGAGCAGTACTTC. This translates into CASSSRLEYEQYF.

This chain links TRBV27 with TRBJ1-2; D ambiguous. CDR1 MNHEY and CDR2 SMNVEV come from the germline V gene (reference sequence). Between the trimmed V and J ends, which lost 5 bases and 2 bases, there was a span of 12 bases. The length of the CDR3 is 14 residues. The CDR3 here is CASSPLGENYGYTF. CDR3 nucleotides: TGTGCCAGCAGTCCCCTTGGAGAGAACTATGGCTACACCTTC.

The CDR3 loop is CSVRRSQETQYF. The CDR3 bases are TGCAGCGTACGGAGATCGCAAGAGACCCAGTACTTC. This chain connects TRBV29-1 to TRBJ2-5; no firm D call. Germline CDR1 SQVTM, CDR2 ANQGSEA. V dropped 6 bases and J dropped 2 bases, with 10 bases sitting between them. The CDR3 runs 12 residues.

The chain recombines TRBV5-1 with TRBJ1-4; unclear D gene. The CDR3 runs to 16 residues. Per the germline V gene, CDR1 is SGHRS and CDR2 is YFSETQ. V lost 1 base, J lost 2 bases, and 12 bases lay in between. CDR3 coding DNA: TGCGCCAGCAGCTTGACCGGGGAATCGACTAATGAAAAACTGTTTTTT. This codes for CASSLTGESTNEKLFF.

The chain carries TRBV19 and TRBJ1-5, with D uncertain. V lost 7 bases and J 2 bases, leaving 6 bases between the germline ends. Germline V gene sequence: CDR1 LNHDA, CDR2 SQIVND (reference sequence). The CDR3 totals 12 residues. The CDR3 nucleotides are TGTGCCAGTACCGGCGGCAATCAGCCCCAGCATTTT. Its protein is CASTGGNQPQHF.

The chain joins TRBV29-1 to TRBJ2-1; 11 positions match TRBD1. The junction had 1 base not matched to a gene; V was cut back by 4 bases and J by 2 bases. CDR1 is SQVTM and CDR2 is ANQGSEA in the germline V gene. The CDR3 spans 14 residues. CDR3 amino acids: CSVGTGGTYNEQFF. In nucleotides, the CDR3 is TGCAGCGTTGGGACAGGGGGCACCTACAATGAGCAGTTCTTC.